Below, 28 T cell receptor beta chains from the same sample are listed, as sequenced in a study of shared clonotypes between healthy human individuals. Libraries were prepared by immunoSEQ multiplex PCR; TCRdb keeps only in-frame clonotypes and omits some of them. The table lists a few million clones, over 90% of them singletons. Sequenced sample: naive CD4+ T cells from PBMCs. Subset described: CD45RA+ positively selected. These receptors were taken from a man between 18 and 29 years old in good health. Some clones in this sample may be carry-over from other donors' samples.

The V and J genes are TRBV19 and TRBJ1-2, with no clear D. The CDR3 spans 14 residues. V was cut by 7 bases and J by 3 bases, with 15 bases left in between. In germline, CDR1 is LNHDA, CDR2 SQIVND (reference sequence). The CDR3 DNA is TGTGCCAGTACCCACGGGTATTTAGACTATGGCTACACCTTC. Amino acids: CASTHGYLDYGYTF.

The chain employs TRBV27 and TRBJ1-5; D might be TRBD1 (5 bases). Germline-derived CDR1 and CDR2 are MNHEY and SMNVEV (reference sequence). The V gene lost 5 bases and the J gene lost 0 bases, with 14 bases spanning the gap. The CDR3 extends over 16 amino acids. Written as DNA, the CDR3 is TGTGCCAGCAGTCCCAGGGACGGATATAGCAATCAGCCCCAGCATTTT. Translation: CASSPRDGYSNQPQHF.

The V gene is TRBV18, the J gene TRBJ1-5, with D possibly TRBD1 on 5 matching bases. Germline assignment: CDR1 KGHSH and CDR2 LQKENI. Deletions cut 6 bases from V and 3 bases from J, with 12 bases between. The CDR3 extends over 14 amino acids. The CDR3 reads CASSNRQNNQPQHF. CDR3 DNA sequence: TGTGCCAGCTCGAACCGACAGAACAATCAGCCCCAGCATTTT.

The rearrangement uses TRBV5-1 and TRBJ2-7, with D possibly being TRBD2 (5 bases). The CDR3 has 15 residues. Trimming cost V 3 bases and J 2 bases, with 15 bases left between them. Per germline, CDR1 SGHRS and CDR2 YFSETQ. Written as DNA, the CDR3 is TGCGCCAGCAGCTGGACCGGCGGGCCCGCCTACGAGCAGTACTTC. Amino acid sequence: CASSWTGGPAYEQYF.

With regard to this clone: This sample includes further DNA sequences coding for the same CDR3. This sequence joins TRBV5-1 and TRBJ2-1; no firm D call. The CDR3 covers 14 residues. V lost 0 bases, J lost 1 base, and 5 bases lay in between. In germline, CDR1 is SGHRS, CDR2 YFSETQ. In DNA form, the CDR3 reads TGCGCCAGCAGCTTGGAGAGTTCCTACAATGAGCAGTTCTTC. Its translation is CASSLESSYNEQFF.

A single count supports this clone. This chain links TRBV2 with TRBJ1-1; no clear D gene. The V end was cut by 2 bases, the J end by 1 base, with 8 bases between. Germline CDR1 reads SNHLY; CDR2 reads FYNNEI. There are 14 residues in the CDR3. The CDR3, as DNA: TGTGCCAGCAGTGAACGGGGTCGGAACACTGAAGCTTTCTTT. This encodes CASSERGRNTEAFF.

This clone has just one count. Other nucleotide sequences from this sample produce the same CDR3. The chain couples TRBV2 to TRBJ2-7; D is uncertain. V gave up 6 bases and J gave up 1 base, with 4 bases separating them. Per germline, CDR1 SNHLY and CDR2 FYNNEI. This CDR3 has 11 amino acids. The CDR3 DNA sequence: TGTGCCAGCAGCGTTTCCTACGAGCAGTACTTC. Protein: CASSVSYEQYF.

This rearrangement joins TRBV5-1 to TRBJ1-2, with 7 bases aligning to TRBD1. Germline CDR1 is SGHRS and CDR2 is YFSETQ. There are 14 residues in the CDR3. J gave up 3 bases and V 4 bases, and 6 bases lay outside the gene matches. The CDR3 region is CASSPGGTDYGYTF. The CDR3, as DNA: TGCGCCAGCAGCCCGGGGGGGACAGACTATGGCTACACCTTC. Looking up the rest from reference TRBV5-1 and TRBJ1-2 gives the full variable domain: KAGVTQTPRYLIKTRGQQVTLSCSPISGHRSVSWYQQTPGQGLQFLFEYFSETQRNKGNFPGRFSGRQFSNSRSEMNVSTLELGDSALYLCASSPGGTDYGYTFGSGTRLTVV.

This rearrangement joins TRBV7-3 to TRBJ2-3; D tentatively fits TRBD1 or TRBD2 (5 bases each). From germline, CDR1 is SGHTA and CDR2 FQGTGA. V was shortened by 4 bases and J by 10 bases, with 12 bases between the two germline ends. This CDR3 has 12 amino acids. CDR3 nucleotides: TGTGCCAGCAGCTCGGGACCCCGAGCGCAGTATTTT. This encodes CASSSGPRAQYF.

This sequence joins TRBV5-1 and TRBJ1-3, with D maybe TRBD1 (5 bases). CDR1 SGHRS and CDR2 YFSETQ come from the germline V gene. Between the trimmed V and J ends, which lost 3 bases and 0 bases, there was a span of 7 bases. The CDR3 sequence is 14 residues long. In DNA, the CDR3 is TGCGCCAGCAGCTGGGGGAACTCTGGAAACACCATATATTTT. Translating gives CASSWGNSGNTIYF.

The rearrangement uses TRBV2 and TRBJ1-2, with 10 bases identical to TRBD1. V shed 6 bases and J 4 bases; nucleotides not matched to a gene: 2. The CDR3 spans 13 residues. Germline V gene data show CDR1 as SNHLY and CDR2 as FYNNEI. CDR3 nucleotides: TGTGCCAGCAGGACAGGGGGCATCTATGGCTACACCTTC. Translating it yields CASRTGGIYGYTF.

This chain uses TRBV28 with TRBJ1-2; no reliable D call. Germline CDR1 MDHEN, CDR2 SYDVKM. CDR3 length equals 16 residues. The V and J ends lost 5 bases and 7 bases respectively, with 23 bases between them. CDR3 sequence (DNA): TGTGCCAGCAGTCCCCCCCTGGGCGGCGTGCTATTTGGCTACACCTTC. Residues: CASSPPLGGVLFGYTF.

The V gene is TRBV7-3, the J gene TRBJ2-2; unclear D gene. CDR1 SGHTA and CDR2 FQGTGA come from the germline V gene. V was clipped by 2 bases and J by 0 bases, with 10 bases between them. The CDR3 spans 16 residues. CDR3 sequence (DNA): TGTGCCAGCAGCTTATCACTGGGAACGAACACCGGGGAGCTGTTTTTT. As protein: CASSLSLGTNTGELFF.

V usage is TRBV10-3 and J usage is TRBJ2-2; D remains ambiguous. This CDR3 has 16 amino acids. Germline lookup yields CDR1 ENHRY and CDR2 SYGVKD. Between the trimmed V and J ends, which lost 5 bases and 3 bases, there was a span of 16 bases. The CDR3 loop is CAISPSGQKDTGELFF. CDR3 coding DNA: TGTGCCATCAGTCCCTCCGGCCAGAAGGACACCGGGGAGCTGTTTTTT.

This clone occurred once. The chain couples TRBV18 to TRBJ2-1; D is unresolved. CDR1 is KGHSH and CDR2 is LQKENI in the germline V gene. Between the trimmed V and J ends, which lost 3 bases and 3 bases, there was a span of 9 bases. CDR3 length equals 14 residues. This CDR3 reads CASSPGSFYNEQFF. Written as DNA, the CDR3 is TGTGCCAGCTCACCGGGCTCCTTCTACAATGAGCAGTTCTTC.

V and J are TRBV28 and TRBJ1-1; a weak D match, TRBD1 (5 bases). The CDR3 is made up of 16 amino acids. Germline CDR1 is MDHEN and CDR2 is SYDVKM. The V gene lost 4 bases and the J gene lost 1 base, with 16 bases spanning the gap. DNA for the CDR3: TGTGCCAGCAGTTCGTTCGGGGCAGGGAGGAACACTGAAGCTTTCTTT. It yields the protein CASSSFGAGRNTEAFF. Together with reference TRBV28 and TRBJ1-1, the CDR3 gives the full variable domain: DVKVTQSSRYLVKRTGEKVFLECVQDMDHENMFWYRQDPGLGLRLIYFSYDVKMKEKGDIPEGYSVSREKKERFSLILESASTNQTSMYLCASSSFGAGRNTEAFFGQGTRLTVV.

CDR3 protein: CASLETGYPYEQYF. CDR3 DNA: TGTGCCAGCCTCGAGACAGGGTATCCGTACGAGCAGTACTTC. This chain uses TRBV28 with TRBJ2-7, with TRBD1 matching 7 bases. With 8 bases clipped from V and 4 bases from J, the junction kept 11 bases outside the gene matches. The CDR3 covers 14 residues. CDR1 MDHEN and CDR2 SYDVKM come from the germline V gene.

The chain combines TRBV7-9 with TRBJ2-2, with TRBD2 identical over 10 bases. J lost 0 bases, V lost 2 bases, and 9 bases had no gene match. The CDR3 is 19 amino acids. CDR1 is SEHNR and CDR2 is FQNEAQ in the germline V gene (reference sequence). The CDR3 nucleotides are TGTGCCAGCAGCTTACATCTTTCTAGCGGGAGCACGAACACCGGGGAGCTGTTTTTT. Its translation: CASSLHLSSGSTNTGELFF.

The CDR3 region has the DNA TGTGCCAGCAGCTCAATTCTCCACCCTGAGCAGTACTTC. Amino acids: CASSSILHPEQYF. The rearrangement links TRBV27 to TRBJ2-7; D unclear. Trimming took off 6 bases at V and 7 bases at J, with 16 bases between the two ends. CDR3 length: 13 amino acids. Per the germline V gene, CDR1 is MNHEY and CDR2 is SMNVEV (reference sequence).

The chain has TRBV19 and TRBJ2-7; D possibly uses TRBD1 or TRBD2 (5 bases each). V was cut by 1 base and J by 5 bases, with 21 bases left in between. This CDR3 is built from 17 residues. The germline V gene encodes CDR1 LNHDA and CDR2 SQIVND (reference sequence). CDR3 sequence: CASSIVGLQGSPDEQYF. The CDR3, as DNA: TGTGCCAGTAGTATAGTTGGACTTCAGGGTTCTCCCGACGAGCAGTACTTC.

The rearrangement links TRBV2 to TRBJ2-7; TRBD1 or TRBD2 may be the D gene (5 bases each). The CDR3 loop spans 15 amino acids. Germline V CDR1 and CDR2: SNHLY, FYNNEI. The V end was cut by 4 bases, the J end by 3 bases, with 16 bases between. The chain's CDR3 is CASSVPPRGYYEQYF. CDR3 sequence (DNA): TGTGCCAGCAGTGTCCCTCCGAGGGGTTACTACGAGCAGTACTTC. The full variable domain, rest sourced from reference TRBV2 and TRBJ2-7, is EPEVTQTPSHQVTQMGQEVILRCVPISNHLYFYWYRQILGQKVEFLVSFYNNEISEKSEIFDDQFSVERPDGSNFTLKIRSTKLEDSAMYFCASSVPPRGYYEQYFGPGTRLTVT.

This sequence joins TRBV5-1 and TRBJ1-1; D is unclear. CDR3 length: 15 residues. V lost 2 bases, J lost 1 base, and 12 bases lay in between. Looked up from germline, CDR1 is SGHRS and CDR2 is YFSETQ. In DNA form, the CDR3 reads TGCGCCAGCAGCTTTACGCAGGCCGGGAACACTGAAGCTTTCTTT. Its protein product is CASSFTQAGNTEAFF.

The CDR3 sequence: CASRTWGSSYEQYF. CDR3 DNA sequence: TGTGCCAGCAGAACCTGGGGCAGCTCCTACGAGCAGTACTTC. The J gene is TRBJ2-7, the V gene TRBV5-6, with a weak D call TRBD1 (5 bases). V lost 5 bases and J 0 bases, leaving 12 bases between the germline ends. The CDR3 length is 14 residues. Germline values: CDR1 SGHDT, CDR2 YYEEEE.

DNA of the CDR3: TGCAGCGTTGAAGGGCAAGCGACTAGCACAGATACGCAGTATTTT. It yields the protein CSVEGQATSTDTQYF. The rearrangement joins TRBV29-1 to TRBJ2-3, with D unresolved. Germline V CDR1 and CDR2: SQVTM, ANQGSEA. V lost 1 base and J lost 0, with 11 bases in between. The length of the CDR3 is 15 residues.

The rearrangement uses TRBV12-5 and TRBJ2-5; 9 positions match TRBD2. The trim removed 1 base at V and 3 bases at J, leaving 3 bases unmatched. The germline CDR1 and CDR2 sequences are LGHNT and FRNRAP. CDR3 length: 15 residues. CDR3 sequence (DNA): TGTGCTAGTGGTTTGGGGCTAGCGGGAAAAGAGACCCAGTACTTC. Protein sequence: CASGLGLAGKETQYF. Combining the CDR3 with reference TRBV12-5 and TRBJ2-5 gives the whole variable domain DARVTQTPRHKVTEMGQEVTMRCQPILGHNTVFWYRQTMMQGLELLAYFRNRAPLDDSGMPKDRFSAEMPDATLATLKIQPSEPRDSAVYFCASGLGLAGKETQYFGPGTRLLVL.

The V call is TRBV9, the J call TRBJ1-3, with D possibly matching TRBD1 (5 bases). Deletions cut 0 bases from V and 8 bases from J, with 12 bases between. This CDR3 has 14 amino acids. Germline CDR1 reads SGDLS; CDR2 reads YYNGEE. The chain's CDR3 is CASSVVGVGDTIYF. CDR3 DNA sequence: TGTGCCAGCAGCGTAGTGGGGGTTGGGGACACCATATATTTT.

The chain joins TRBV7-9 to TRBJ1-4; 9 bases are a match to TRBD1. Per germline, CDR1 SEHNR and CDR2 FQNEAQ (reference sequence). The CDR3 runs to 14 residues. J gave up 6 bases and V 5 bases, and 4 bases lay outside the gene matches. CDR3 residues: CASSQGTGHEKLFF. The CDR3 bases are TGTGCCAGCAGCCAAGGGACAGGGCATGAAAAACTGTTTTTT.

The chain combines TRBV2 with TRBJ1-5; D remains unclear. The germline gives CDR1 SNHLY, CDR2 FYNNEI. V was clipped by 4 bases and J by 8 bases, with 9 bases between them. The CDR3 runs 12 residues. The DNA for the CDR3 is TGTGCCAGCAGTGGGAGCAGTGAGCCCCAGCATTTT. Residues: CASSGSSEPQHF.